The text below deals with one T cell receptor (beta chain). Antigen unknown. Sequencing libraries for TCR beta were prepared with iRepertoire HTBI primers and Arm-PCR of CDR3 regions. Via MiXCR, TCRdb re-called the multiplex PCR reads, giving one row per CDR3 protein. This table has roughly 500,000 distinct CDR3 sequences, around an eighth appearing once. V shed 1 base and J shed 7 bases, with 13 bases lying between them. The germline V gene encodes CDR1 MGHRA and CDR2 YSYEKL. The CDR3 is 14 amino acids. This sample's time point: newly diagnosed GD, antithyroid drugs for less than 3 months. PBMCs were the source of the RNA used for TCR sequencing. This entry comes from a study of regulatory T cells in long-lasting Graves disease. Overall study findings and caveats: TRBV28, TRBJ1-2 and TRBJ2-5 were segments that persistent disease favored. Reduced TCR diversity was observed in persistent Graves' patients versus newly diagnosed patients.

This sample was also put to use in a study of T cells in Graves' hyperthyroidism and ophthalmopathy. That publication notes: Patients with uncontrolled infections, other autoimmune diseases, pregnancy or lactation were excluded. Ophthalmopathy was identified by the model a median roughly 6.5 months ahead of onset.

The chain carries TRBV4-1 and TRBJ1-1, with D possibly matching TRBD1 (6 bases). This TCR derives from a man aged 25 to 40 with Graves disease. The specimen was peripheral blood mononuclear cells (PBMCs), collected at new diagnosis, from a patient treated with antithyroid drugs. Written as DNA, the CDR3 is TGCGCCAGCAGCCAAGTCGGACAGCAGATTGAAGCTTTCTTT. It encodes CASSQVGQQIEAFF.